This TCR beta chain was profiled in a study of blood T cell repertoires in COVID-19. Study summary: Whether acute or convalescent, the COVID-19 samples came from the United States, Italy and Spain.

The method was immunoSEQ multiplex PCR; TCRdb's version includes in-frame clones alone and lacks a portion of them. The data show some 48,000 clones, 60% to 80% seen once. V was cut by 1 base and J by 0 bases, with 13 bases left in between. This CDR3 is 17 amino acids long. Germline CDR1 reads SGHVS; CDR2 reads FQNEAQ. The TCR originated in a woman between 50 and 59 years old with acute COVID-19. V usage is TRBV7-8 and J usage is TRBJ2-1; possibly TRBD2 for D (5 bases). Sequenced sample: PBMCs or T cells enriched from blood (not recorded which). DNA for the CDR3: TGTGCCAGCAGCTTAGGCCCCTTAGGGAGCTCCTACAATGAGCAGTTCTTC. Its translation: CASSLGPLGSSYNEQFF.